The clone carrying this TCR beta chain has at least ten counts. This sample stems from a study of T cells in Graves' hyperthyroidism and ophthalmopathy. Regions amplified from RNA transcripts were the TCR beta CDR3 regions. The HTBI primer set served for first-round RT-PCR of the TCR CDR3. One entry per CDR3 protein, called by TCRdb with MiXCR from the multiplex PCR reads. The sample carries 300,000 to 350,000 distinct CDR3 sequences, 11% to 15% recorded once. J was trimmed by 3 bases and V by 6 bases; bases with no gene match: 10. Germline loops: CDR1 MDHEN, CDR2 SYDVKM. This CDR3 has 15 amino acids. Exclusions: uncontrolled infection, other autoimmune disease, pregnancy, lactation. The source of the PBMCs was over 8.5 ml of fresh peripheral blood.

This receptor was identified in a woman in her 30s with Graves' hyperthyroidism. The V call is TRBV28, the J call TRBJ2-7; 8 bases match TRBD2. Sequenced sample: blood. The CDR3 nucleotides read TGTGCCAGCAGCCCCGCCGGGGGGGGTGGCTACGAGCAGTACTTC. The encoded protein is CASSPAGGGGYEQYF.